These T cell receptor beta chains were read from a single sample in a study of T cell responses to AZD1222 COVID-19 vaccine. The assay was immunoSEQ multiplex PCR, and TCRdb's table has in-frame clones only and misses some. The sample contains about 150,000 clones, 90% of which appear only once. Sequenced material: peripheral blood, taken on day 0 of AZD1222 vaccination. The receptors here all came from an adult in good health. Each CDR3 is given with its conserved first and last residue. The D gene is left open where the match is weak. A row's size may be missing; if present it is once, few, many or a size class.

cdr3_length	v_call	j_call	d_call	clone_size	cdr3_nt	cdr3_aa
17	TRBV7-2	TRBJ2-5	NA	NA	TGTGCCAGCAGCTTAGTAGGGACCGGGACTCCCCAAGAGACCCAGTACTTC	CASSLVGTGTPQETQYF
15	TRBV7-6	TRBJ2-1	TRBD2	NA	TGTGCCAGCAGCACTAGCGGGAACGCCTACAATGAGCAGTTCTTC	CASSTSGNAYNEQFF
14	TRBV30	TRBJ1-2	TRBD1	few	TGTGCCTTCGGACAGGGGCCGAATGGGGAGGGCTACACCTTC	CAFGQGPNGEGYTF
12	TRBV6-5	TRBJ2-5	TRBD2	NA	TGTGCCAGCGGACTAGCGGTGGGGACCCAGTACTTC	CASGLAVGTQYF
12	TRBV2	TRBJ1-2	NA	NA	TGTGCCAGCAGTGAAGGAACGAGAGGCTACACCTTC	CASSEGTRGYTF
16	TRBV5-1	TRBJ1-1	TRBD1	NA	TGCGCCAGCAGCTTTGATCGACAGGGGACAAACACTGAAGCTTTCTTT	CASSFDRQGTNTEAFF
15	TRBV24-1	TRBJ2-1	TRBD1	NA	TGTGCCACCAGCTTGGGGGACAGGGGATTCAATGAGCAGTTCTTC	CATSLGDRGFNEQFF
15	TRBV4-3	TRBJ2-7	NA	NA	TGCGCCAGCAGCCGAACAGTTACGAATAACTACGAGCAGTACTTC	CASSRTVTNNYEQYF
17	TRBV28	TRBJ2-7	TRBD2	NA	TGTGCCAGCAGTTTGTCTCGGGGACTAGCTGTAGGAAACGAGCAGTACTTC	CASSLSRGLAVGNEQYF
19	TRBV4-3	TRBJ1-6	NA	NA	TGCGCCAGCAGCCAGGGGGGAACAGGGCCGGGGGCCTATAATTCACCCCTCCACTTT	CASSQGGTGPGAYNSPLHF
15	TRBV4-3	TRBJ2-1	NA	few	TGCGCCAGCAGCCAAGGGACAGCGGACTACAATGAGCAGTTCTTC	CASSQGTADYNEQFF
12	TRBV28	TRBJ1-2	NA	once	TGTGCCAGCAGTTTAGGGCAATTTGGCTACACCTTC	CASSLGQFGYTF
17	TRBV25-1	TRBJ1-1	TRBD1	NA	TGTGCCAGCAGTGGCACTTCCGGGACAGGGGTTGGTCCTGAAGCTTTCTTT	CASSGTSGTGVGPEAFF
17	TRBV14	TRBJ2-3	TRBD2	NA	TGTGCCAGCAGCCGGAGCGGGAGTTCCAGAAGCACAGATACGCAGTATTTT	CASSRSGSSRSTDTQYF
15	TRBV19	TRBJ2-3	TRBD2	NA	TGTGCCAGTAGTATTACAGCGGGACTCACAGATACGCAGTATTTT	CASSITAGLTDTQYF
15	TRBV6-2/TRBV6-3	TRBJ2-2	TRBD1	NA	TGTGCCAGCAGTAGGGACAGGGGGCCCGGCGGGGAGCTGTTTTTT	CASSRDRGPGGELFF
15	TRBV25-1	TRBJ1-6	NA	NA	TGTGCCAGCAGTCCACAAAGCTCCTATAATTCACCCCTCCACTTT	CASSPQSSYNSPLHF
14	TRBV7-2	TRBJ2-7	TRBD2	NA	TGTGCCAGCAGCTCCGGGACTAGCGGTCTGGGGCAGTACTTC	CASSSGTSGLGQYF
14	TRBV3-1/TRBV3-2	TRBJ2-7	NA	NA	TGTGCCAGCAGCCACCCGACCCATACCTACGAGCAGTACTTC	CASSHPTHTYEQYF
15	TRBV28	TRBJ1-3	NA	NA	TGTGCCAGCGATCGGACGGACTTCTCTGGAAACACCATATATTTT	CASDRTDFSGNTIYF
17	TRBV11-2	TRBJ2-5	TRBD2	NA	TGTGCCAGCAGAAAGCCGGGACTAGCCTTGGGTAGGGAGACCCAGTACTTC	CASRKPGLALGRETQYF
15	TRBV30	TRBJ1-5	NA	NA	TGTGCCTATGCACCGGGGGCTTATAGCAATCAGCCCCAGCATTTT	CAYAPGAYSNQPQHF
22	TRBV28	TRBJ1-3	NA	once	TGTGCCAGCAGTTTAGTGGGATTCGCGTTACCATTCTCCACGAGCTCTGGAAACACCATATATTTT	CASSLVGFALPFSTSSGNTIYF
17	TRBV7-2	TRBJ1-2	NA	NA	TGTGCCAGCAGCTCACTGCCCCGGACAGCTAATTACTATGGCTACACCTTC	CASSSLPRTANYYGYTF
14	TRBV3-1/TRBV3-2	TRBJ1-1	NA	once	TGTGCCAGCAGCCAAGCAGGGAGTAGGACTGAAGCTTTCTTT	CASSQAGSRTEAFF
17	TRBV7-8	TRBJ2-3	TRBD2	NA	TGTGCCAGCAGCTTAAACCTAGCGGGACCTTTCACAGATACGCAGTATTTT	CASSLNLAGPFTDTQYF
16	TRBV28	TRBJ2-7	TRBD1	NA	TGTGCCAGCAGTTTATCACCGGGACAGGGTTCCGACGAGCAGTACTTC	CASSLSPGQGSDEQYF
16	TRBV9	TRBJ2-5	TRBD2	NA	TGTGCCAGCAGCGCCCGGACTAGCGCTAACCAAGAGACCCAGTACTTC	CASSARTSANQETQYF
14	TRBV28	TRBJ1-5	NA	NA	TGTGCCAGCAATTCGGCAGGTGGCGGTCAGCCCCAGCATTTT	CASNSAGGGQPQHF
16	TRBV25-1	TRBJ2-1	TRBD2	NA	TGTGCCAGCAGTGCTTCGACTAGCGGGAGACCCAATGAGCAGTTCTTC	CASSASTSGRPNEQFF
17	TRBV5-5	TRBJ1-2	NA	NA	TGTGCCAGCAGCACAGCCCCAGTCGGGACAACCAGTTTGGGCTACACCTTC	CASSTAPVGTTSLGYTF
17	TRBV4-1	TRBJ2-1	NA	NA	TGCGCCAGCAGCCAAGTGATTCGGAGAGCATCCTACAATGAGCAGTTCTTC	CASSQVIRRASYNEQFF
13	TRBV6-5	TRBJ2-2	NA	NA	TGTGCCAGCAACATTAGGGACACCGGGGAGCTGTTTTTT	CASNIRDTGELFF
16	TRBV7-9	TRBJ2-3	TRBD2	NA	TGTGCCAGCAGACCCGGACTAGCGGGAGTGGTAGATACGCAGTATTTT	CASRPGLAGVVDTQYF
15	TRBV19	TRBJ2-7	TRBD2	once	TGTGCCAGTAGTTGGGGACTAGCGGGAGTATACGAGCAGTACTTC	CASSWGLAGVYEQYF
15	TRBV6-2/TRBV6-3	TRBJ2-5	TRBD2	NA	TGTGCCAGCAGCCGACTAGCGGAAATACAAGAGACCCAGTACTTC	CASSRLAEIQETQYF
15	TRBV7-2	TRBJ1-3	NA	NA	TGTGCCAGCAGCTTATCCGGGACACTTGGAAACACCATATATTTT	CASSLSGTLGNTIYF
15	TRBV19	TRBJ2-1	TRBD2	NA	TGTGCCAGTAGTGGTGGACTAGCGGGAGACAATGAGCAGTTCTTC	CASSGGLAGDNEQFF
16	TRBV5-1	TRBJ2-7	TRBD1	NA	TGCGCCAGCAGCTTGAAGGGGGCCCAGATCATCTACGAGCAGTACTTC	CASSLKGAQIIYEQYF
13	TRBV6-5	TRBJ1-5	NA	NA	TGTGCCAGCAGTTCACGATTGGGTCAGCCCCAGCATTTT	CASSSRLGQPQHF
15	TRBV28	TRBJ1-2	NA	NA	TGTGCCAGCAGTTTGGGAACAGACAGACCTTATGGCTACACCTTC	CASSLGTDRPYGYTF
15	TRBV28	TRBJ2-5	TRBD1	once	TGTGCCAGCAGTTTATGGGGACAGGGCCGGGAGACCCAGTACTTC	CASSLWGQGRETQYF
17	TRBV7-2	TRBJ1-6	TRBD1	NA	TGTGCCAGCAGCTTAGTAGGGGACAGGGGTTCTAATTCACCCCTCCACTTT	CASSLVGDRGSNSPLHF
11	TRBV20-1	TRBJ2-1	NA	NA	TGCAGTGCTACGAGGACCAATGAGCAGTTCTTC	CSATRTNEQFF